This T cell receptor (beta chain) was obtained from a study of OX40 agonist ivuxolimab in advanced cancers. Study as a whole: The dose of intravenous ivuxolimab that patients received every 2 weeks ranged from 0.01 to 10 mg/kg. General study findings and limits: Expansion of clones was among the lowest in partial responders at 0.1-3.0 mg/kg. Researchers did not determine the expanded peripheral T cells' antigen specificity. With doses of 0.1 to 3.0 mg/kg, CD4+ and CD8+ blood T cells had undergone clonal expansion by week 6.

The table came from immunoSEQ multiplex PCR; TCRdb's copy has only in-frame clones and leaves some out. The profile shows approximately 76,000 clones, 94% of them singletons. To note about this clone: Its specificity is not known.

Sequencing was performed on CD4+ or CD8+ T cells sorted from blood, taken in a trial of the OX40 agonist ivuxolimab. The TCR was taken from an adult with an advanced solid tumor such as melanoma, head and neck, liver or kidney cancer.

Here the CDR3 reads CASSLAGGTENTEAFF. The CDR3 coding sequence is TGCGCCAGCAGCTTGGCCGGGGGGACCGAGAACACTGAAGCTTTCTTT. The chain employs TRBV5-1 and TRBJ1-1; TRBD1 is a possible D gene (5 bases). V lost 0 bases and J lost 1, with 13 bases in between. Germline CDR1 is SGHRS and CDR2 is YFSETQ. The CDR3 loop spans 16 amino acids.